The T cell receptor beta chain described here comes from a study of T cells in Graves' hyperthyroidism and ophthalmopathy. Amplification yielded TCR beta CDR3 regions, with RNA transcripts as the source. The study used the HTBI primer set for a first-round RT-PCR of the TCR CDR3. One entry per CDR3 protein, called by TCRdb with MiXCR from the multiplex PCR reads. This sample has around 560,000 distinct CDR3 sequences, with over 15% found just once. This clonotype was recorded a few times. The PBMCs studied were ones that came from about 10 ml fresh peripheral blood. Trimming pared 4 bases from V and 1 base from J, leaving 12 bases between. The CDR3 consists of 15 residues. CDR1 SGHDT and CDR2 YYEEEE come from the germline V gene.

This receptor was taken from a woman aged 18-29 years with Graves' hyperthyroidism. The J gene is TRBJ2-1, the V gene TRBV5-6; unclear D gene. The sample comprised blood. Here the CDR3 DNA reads TGTGCCAGCAGCCCTGTCCCCAGTTCCTACAATGAGCAGTTCTTC. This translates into CASSPVPSSYNEQFF.